The source of this T cell receptor beta chain is a study of cytomegalovirus exposure and HLA in healthy donors. With V trimmed by 9 bases and J by 9 bases, 8 bases remained unmatched. The length of the CDR3 is 13 residues. Germline V CDR1 and CDR2: WSHSY, SAAADI. On this clone itself: Its specificity is not known.

Both 60 Vbeta primers and 13 Jbeta primers went into the PCR. The table came from immunoSEQ multiplex PCR; TCRdb's copy has only in-frame clones and leaves some out. The sample has about 180,000 clones, roughly 82% seen once. Study findings and constraints: Reportedly, cytomegalovirus status was diagnosed with high sensitivity and specificity.

The TCR sequence derives from a girl aged 2 to 10 in good health and CMV-seropositive. The V and J genes are TRBV10-2 and TRBJ2-1; TRBD2 agrees at 10 bases. Material: PBMCs. The CDR3 spells CASAMKREGEQFF. CDR3 DNA sequence: TGCGCCAGTGCTATGAAGCGGGAGGGTGAGCAGTTCTTC.